These 2 T cell receptor beta chains came from one sample sequenced in a study of blood T cell repertoires in COVID-19. Repertoires were generated with immunoSEQ multiplex PCR, while TCRdb's copy carries only in-frame clones and drops some. The sample includes approximately 140,000 clones, roughly 84% of them seen just once. The sample consisted of PBMCs or T cells enriched from blood (not recorded which). The receptors shown here come from a man aged 50 to 60 in a cohort exposed to, infected with or recovered from COVID-19 (not recorded which).

This chain joins TRBV30 and TRBJ2-7; 7 bases match TRBD1. The junction had 5 bases not matched to a gene; V was cut back by 2 bases and J by 4 bases. There are 13 residues in the CDR3. From germline, CDR1 is GTSNPN and CDR2 SVGIG (reference sequence). CDR3 DNA: TGTGCCTGGAGTTCCGGGACAGTTTACGAGCAGTACTTC. Translating gives CAWSSGTVYEQYF.

The chain is built from TRBV7-3 and TRBJ2-3; D is perhaps TRBD2 (5 bases). Looked up from germline, CDR1 is SGHTA and CDR2 is FQGTGA. The length of the CDR3 is 13 residues. The V end was cut by 1 base, the J end by 6 bases, with 8 bases between. The CDR3 region is CASSLNRGDTQYF. The CDR3 DNA sequence: TGTGCCAGCAGCTTAAATCGGGGTGATACGCAGTATTTT.